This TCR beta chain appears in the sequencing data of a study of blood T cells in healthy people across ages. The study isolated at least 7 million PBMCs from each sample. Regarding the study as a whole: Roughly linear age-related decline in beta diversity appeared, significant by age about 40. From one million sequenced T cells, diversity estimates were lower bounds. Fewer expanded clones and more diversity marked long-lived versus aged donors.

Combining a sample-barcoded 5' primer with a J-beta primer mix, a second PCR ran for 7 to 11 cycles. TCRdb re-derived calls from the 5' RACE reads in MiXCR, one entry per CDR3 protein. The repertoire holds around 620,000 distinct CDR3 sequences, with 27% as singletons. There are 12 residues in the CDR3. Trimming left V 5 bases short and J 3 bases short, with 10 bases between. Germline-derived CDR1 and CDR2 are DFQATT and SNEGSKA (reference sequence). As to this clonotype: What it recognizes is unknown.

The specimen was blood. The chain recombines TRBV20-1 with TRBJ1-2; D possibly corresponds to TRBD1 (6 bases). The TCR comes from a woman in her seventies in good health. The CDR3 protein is CSAVEGDYGYTF. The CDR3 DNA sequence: TGCAGTGCTGTCGAGGGGGACTATGGCTACACCTTC.